This T cell receptor beta chain appears in the sequencing data of a study of cytomegalovirus exposure and HLA in healthy donors (dated by TCRdb to 2015 to 2018). A note on the overall study: In an earlier analysis of 450 to 750 of the donors, 276 Gb of sequence data and 90 million to 120 million unique TCR beta sequences from roughly 190 million T cells were reported. Roughly 300 gigabases of sequencing data and about 92 million unique TCR sequences made up an early release that covered 500 to 700 HLA-typed donors. Of the roughly 390 genotyped donors, around 81% fell in the genetic ancestry cluster associated with self-reported Caucasian donors. The study was designed to test whether signatures of past pathogen exposure could be identified by cataloging public T cell receptors. The study used immunosequencing to profile the T cell repertoires of hundreds of subjects and linked those repertoires to cytomegalovirus serostatus. A separate validation cohort of over a hundred different subjects was used in addition to the approximately 610-subject first cohort. To predict cytomegalovirus infection status, the study brought together high-throughput TCR immunosequencing, statistical association of individual TCRs with disease status, and machine learning. In a later analysis, previously published TCR beta repertoires from fewer than 750 donors were re-analyzed and high-resolution HLA genotyping was added so that TCR occurrence patterns could be studied. Rather than drawing on any new phenotypic data, the later analysis identified candidate immune exposures from TCR beta sequences and the way those sequences occurred across donors. An earlier analysis of 587 of the donors applied high-throughput TCR beta sequencing to assess whether each TCR beta V gene segment acted as functional or pseudogenic. Donor age, sex, ethnicity and CMV serostatus were compiled alongside the repertoire data. Genome-wide SNP genotypes for about 65% of the roughly 670 donors were used in a later genetic analysis, which treated that subset as a discovery cohort. Every repertoire in the discovery cohort had been generated on one and the same sequencing platform. Class I and class II HLA loci were covered by the typing at four-digit resolution. The number of donors typed differed by locus, with about 629-630 for A, B, C, DRB1 and DQB1, roughly 550 for DQA1, 606 for DPA1, and some 440 for DPB1. Four to six DR-DQ haplotypes were handled as single units for association and clustering because linkage in the cohort was strong. On average, about 240,000 unique TCR beta nucleotide sequences were sequenced per donor among several hundred genotyped donors of the cohort, with 15% to 20% of those sequences being non-productive. Broader findings and caveats from the paper: HLA typing was unavailable for some donors at each locus, so association tests used only the typed subset. Correlated functional status among segregating V segments might be attributable to linkage disequilibrium, but an unknown experimental factor could not be ruled out. Specific HLA alleles were associated with 15,000 to 20,000 TCR beta sequences at a false discovery rate of 0.05 in a later analysis. The presence/absence analyses assumed that sequencing depth was roughly uniform across donors, and that assumption may not be true. The 87-base-pair reads could not distinguish some IMGT-functional V segments, including TRBV6-2 and TRBV6-3, so those segments were excluded. In a later analysis, the rate of TCR association differed among HLA loci, with DRB1 alleles having the most associated TCRs and HLA-C alleles having the fewest. A further reported finding was that TCR beta sequences accurately predicted the HLA-A and HLA-B alleles for most subjects in the first cohort. A cluster of highly shared sequence variants was judged likely to represent a technical artifact of the sequencing pipeline. Only TCR beta chains were sequenced in this cohort, and the absence of alpha or paired-chain data limited detectable features. According to a later analysis, most CMV-associated TCR beta chains appeared to be HLA-restricted, and the HLA associations seemed to be driven largely by CMV exposure. The only immune exposure information available for the cohort was CMV serostatus. The classifier was reported to diagnose cytomegalovirus status with high specificity and sensitivity in both the original and validation cohorts. In a later genetic analysis, a missense DCLRE1C variant was associated with V-gene and J-gene trimming of TCR beta chains, and the association was replicated in an independent cohort. The authors suggested that the approach could potentially be extended to other disease states and immunological phenotypes. When HLA alleles, especially DR and DQ, strongly co-occurred, attributing TCR associations to individual alleles was difficult. A total of about 150 TCR beta chains were listed by the study as associated with cytomegalovirus. Three of the identified cytomegalovirus-associated TCR beta chains were confirmed in vitro to be specific for cytomegalovirus antigens. According to a later analysis, parvovirus B19, influenza, CMV and Epstein-Barr virus appeared linked to several top co-occurrence clusters. Across donors, most TCR sequences were observed very rarely, whereas some public TCRs were present in many individuals. Because counts were too low, roughly 17 rarely observed V segments, including chromosome 9 orphons, were left out of the earlier analysis of 500 to 650 of the donors. Broadly in line with IMGT annotations, most TCR beta V segments showed up in productive rearrangements about 87% or about 30% of the time in an earlier analysis of around 600 of the donors. A later analysis found that HLA-associated TCR beta chains were more clonally expanded and had lower generation probabilities than equally common non-associated chains. According to a later genetic analysis, donors in an Asian-associated ancestry cluster had fewer N-insertions in productive TCRs than the approximately 670-donor mean.

Library method: the immunoSEQ multiplex PCR assay. For the multiplex PCR, a mixture combining 60 forward primers for TCR Vbeta segments and 13 reverse primers for TCR Jbeta segments was used. The CDR3 region of rearranged TCR beta genes was amplified from genomic DNA with a multiplex PCR assay. The Illumina HiSeq System was used to sequence the amplified TCR beta libraries as 87-base-pair reads. Processing in the source paper ran as follows. In a later analysis, 77 million or so unique TCR beta chains were counted across the 666 repertoires, and roughly 11 million of these chains were shared by at least two donors. To remove PCR and sequencing errors, raw reads were error-corrected and collapsed into unique sequences using a nearest-neighbor algorithm that merged closely related sequences. V, D and J gene segments were assigned by aligning CDR3 sequences to IMGT reference sequences. For a sequence to be retained, a match of at least six nucleotides was required to both a V gene segment and a J gene segment. A rearrangement was called productive if the CDR3 had no stop codons and remained in frame with V and J, and every other rearrangement was called non-productive. CDR3 was defined by IMGT convention, running from the second conserved V-encoded cysteine to the conserved J-encoded phenylalanine. The earlier analysis of about 610 of the donors excluded sequences that lacked an unambiguous match to a single V gene segment. An earlier analysis of some 610 of the donors called V segments functional above 56.7% productive rearrangements and segregating when the between-donor standard deviation exceeded 5%. A statistical classification framework was developed to diagnose cytomegalovirus status using the catalog of TCR beta chain sequences. V and J gene assignment, in a later analysis, came from comparing TCR nucleotide sequences with IMGT/GENE-DB human TR gene sequences. The TCRdist pipeline was used in a later analysis to assign CDR3 sequences and most-parsimonious VDJ recombination scenarios. In a later analysis, each TCR beta chain was defined by its CDR3 amino acid sequence together with its V-gene family, and reads lacking a unique V-gene family were excluded. As a way to deal with suspected cross-contamination and a sequencing artifact, a later analysis dropped over 550 nucleotide sequences that were highly shared and had low generation probability. For each public chain, a later analysis derived a clonal expansion index from normalized ranks of inferred template counts within each repertoire. Generation probabilities in a later analysis came from a VDJ recombination model fitted to out-of-frame rearrangements, and those results were checked against IGoR. In a later analysis, hypergeometric tests were used to score TCR-TCR, TCR-HLA and TCR-CMV co-occurrence, with a repertoire-size bias correction applied to TCR pairs. In a later analysis, false discovery rates were estimated by permuting HLA or CMV assignments 20 times. A later analysis grouped co-occurring TCRs with DBSCAN, adding TCRdist sequence similarity when clustering within HLA-allele-positive subsets. For co-occurrence clustering, repertoires with fewer than 30,000 or more than 120,000 public chains were excluded, along with roughly 5 repertoires with anomalous nucleotide sharing. TCRdb re-hosts the immuneACCESS table, in-frame sequences only. Its copies lack some clones; in the studies checked, an unresolved V gene accounts for under half of them, and the cause for the rest is not known. The DNA gave D and trimming, while V, J and clone size come from that table. This sample has 200,000 or so clones in its table, and roughly 80% of those were observed once. Jointly, the top ten make up approximately 2% of the sample.

In regard to this clone: This clone's antigen is unknown. No clone much larger than this one lies a single base away; base qualities are absent.

In total, 630 or so healthy bone marrow donors made up the cohort. At the time of sampling, every cohort member was nominally healthy, though immune exposures that went unrecorded were likely present. The donor was CMV seropositive and was included in the group of about 290 seropositive cohort members. Every donor gave a peripheral blood sample, and the peripheral blood mononuclear cells from that sample were used for TCR beta sequencing. The Qiagen DNeasy Blood Extraction Kit was used to extract genomic DNA from the blood cell samples. V is clipped by 3 bases and J by 0 bases, and the sequence between their germline boundaries is 5 bases long. The CDR3 spans 13 residues, from the cysteine through the phenylalanine. Only CDR3 DNA remains: 39 bases, in frame from the first base. CDR1 is given as ENHRY and CDR2 as SYGVKD, both from the germline V gene.

The clonotype was recovered from a woman in her thirties in good health and CMV-seropositive. The receptor chain draws on TRBV10-3 and TRBJ1-1, with the D gene not clear enough to name. Source material: PBMCs. CDR3 protein: CAISEQMNTEAFF. The nucleotide sequence reads TGTGCCATCAGTGAACAGATGAACACTGAAGCTTTCTTT.